This note documents a single T cell receptor beta chain sequence. Its antigen is as yet unknown. The data were taken from a study of CD8+CD57+ T cells in acquired aplastic anemia. As for the study in general: Sorting CD4+ and CD8+ cells gave DNA averaging approximately 2.9 ug.

Study conclusions and caveats: Overlap between patients and controls comprised 25 to 30 CD8+ CDR3 sequences.

Both TCR beta VDJ combination and CDR3 sequence profiling were carried out. Genomic DNA was the template for this profiling. TCRdb ran MiXCR on the reads and lists one entry per CDR3 protein. The repertoire holds 200,000 to 250,000 distinct CDR3 sequences, over 60% seen once, with approximately 30% in the top ten. The length of the CDR3 is 19 residues. V shed 1 base, J shed 5 bases, and the junction held 12 bases outside the gene matches. The V gene's germline CDR1 is SEHNR and CDR2 FQNEAQ (reference sequence). Material for sequencing was sorted CD4+, CD8+, or CD8+CD57+ T cells (not recorded which) from PBMCs. The receptor was isolated from a human donor in good health. V is TRBV7-9 and J is TRBJ2-3, with 13 nucleotides matching TRBD2. The DNA of the CDR3 is TGTGCCAGCAGCTTAGATGATCTTCGGACTAGCGGGAGTGTAGATACGCAGTATTTT. It specifies CASSLDDLRTSGSVDTQYF.